These T cell receptor beta chains were read from a single sample in a study of Graves' ophthalmopathy and Graves' hyperthyroidism. TCRdb recomputed calls from the multiplex PCR reads with MiXCR, one row per CDR3 protein. This sample has 900,000 to 1,200,000 distinct CDR3 sequences, with around a third found just once. Sequencing was carried out using peripheral blood or thyroid tissue (not recorded which). The receptors stem from an adult man with Graves' hyperthyroidism. Each CDR3 is given with its conserved first and last residue. Each record gives: V gene, CDR3 protein.

TRBV7-9	CASSWVGGRGYTF
TRBV24-1	CATSAPNQPQHF
TRBV6-6	CASSDSVGLQETQYF
TRBV24-1	CATSDQKSGANVLTF
TRBV9	CASSVEASGSKGTGELFF
TRBV7-9	CASRVVNTEAFF
TRBV11-2	CAWSVFGRQGGEQYF
TRBV7-8	CASSKERVTGSPLHF
TRBV6-6	CASSPSGQANQPQHF
TRBV6-1	CASSETLGRAEETQYF
TRBV9	CASSVDQGRGETQYF
TRBV7-2	CASSESGTVEDF
TRBV11-2	CASSLQGLRRTNTEAFF
TRBV12-3/TRBV12-4	CASSDLGEAGANVLTF
TRBV19	CASSQPQGLWMRNTEAFF
TRBV6-5	CASNRVAETQYF
TRBV27	CASSLLGQGSQPQHF
TRBV7-9	CASSNPQSRPGTEAFF
TRBV2	CASRQKAMYF
TRBV9	CASSVRGNLCEQYF
TRBV7-2	CASSIFNEAFF
TRBV25-1	CASSARGGWYEQYF
TRBV5-6	CASSGLQGEHYGYTF
TRBV11-2	CASSSDFQRNEQYF
TRBV7-2	CASSFGRANQPQHF
TRBV5-1	CASSVSSGYEQYF
TRBV12-3/TRBV12-4	CASSFDGGAGEQYF
TRBV24-1	CATSDWDNSEAFF
TRBV19	CASRTGGGDEQYF
TRBV6-2/TRBV6-3	CASSYSELQPQHF
TRBV20-1	CSARGQGRRVPQHF
TRBV9	CASSVASNLYQETQYF
TRBV7-9	CASSFGVQEETQYF
TRBV7-9	CASSFLGVAGVYEQYF
TRBV6-6	CASTNSGGTGGVHEQYF
TRBV9	CASSTGQGLGGNEKLFF
TRBV7-9	CASSYEGTNEKLFF
TRBV7-6	CASSPGQGGDWAGELFF
TRBV7-9	CASSLGSIYGYGYTF
TRBV12-3/TRBV12-4	CASSLGLAGTCDETQYF
TRBV20-1	CSARLGPNEQFF
TRBV7-2	CASSKIQGAAEKLFF
TRBV7-8	CASSPREEQYF
TRBV6-5	CASSETGLLLETQHF
TRBV20-1	CSVRGTLASYEQYF